This note documents a single T cell receptor beta chain sequence. The CDR3 runs 17 residues. V trimming: 4 bases; J trimming: 2 bases; junction bases outside the gene matches: 10. Germline CDR1 reads LGHDT; CDR2 reads YNNKEL (reference sequence). This specimen belongs to a study of T cell responses to AZD1222 COVID-19 vaccine. This table comes from immunoSEQ multiplex PCR, and its TCRdb copy is limited to in-frame clones, with some not included. The sample lists 75,000 to 90,000 clones, more than 75% occurring once. The V call is TRBV3-1 (or the pseudogene TRBV3-2), the J call TRBJ1-3, with 8 bases aligning to TRBD1. Sequencing was performed on peripheral blood, taken on day 0 of AZD1222 vaccination. The origin of this receptor is an adult in good health. CDR3 sequence reads: CASSPSYPQGAGNTIYF. The CDR3 DNA is TGTGCCAGCAGCCCTTCCTACCCACAGGGGGCTGGAAACACCATATATTTT.